The present entry profiles one T cell receptor (beta chain) with its context. Its antigen remains unidentified. The sample is drawn from a study of OX40 agonist ivuxolimab in advanced cancers. Study observations and caveats: Clonal expansion was seen in CD4+ and CD8+ blood T cells by week 6 at 0.1 to 3.0 mg/kg.

Measured with immunoSEQ multiplex PCR; TCRdb has only the in-frame clones, and not every one. This sample has around 80,000 clones, with 91% found just once. This CDR3 contains 16 residues. Per the germline V gene, CDR1 is MNHNY and CDR2 is SVGAGI (reference sequence). The V end lost 4 bases, the J end lost 1 base, and 15 bases lay between the germline ends. The chain carries TRBV6-6 and TRBJ2-3; tentatively, D is TRBD1 or TRBD2 (5 bases each). The sample consisted of CD4+ or CD8+ T cells sorted from blood, taken in a trial of the OX40 agonist ivuxolimab. The TCR originated in an adult with an advanced solid tumor such as melanoma, head and neck, liver or kidney cancer. The CDR3 loop reads CASSSKAGDGTDTQYF. In nucleotides, the CDR3 is TGTGCCAGCAGTTCGAAGGCCGGGGACGGCACAGATACGCAGTATTTT.